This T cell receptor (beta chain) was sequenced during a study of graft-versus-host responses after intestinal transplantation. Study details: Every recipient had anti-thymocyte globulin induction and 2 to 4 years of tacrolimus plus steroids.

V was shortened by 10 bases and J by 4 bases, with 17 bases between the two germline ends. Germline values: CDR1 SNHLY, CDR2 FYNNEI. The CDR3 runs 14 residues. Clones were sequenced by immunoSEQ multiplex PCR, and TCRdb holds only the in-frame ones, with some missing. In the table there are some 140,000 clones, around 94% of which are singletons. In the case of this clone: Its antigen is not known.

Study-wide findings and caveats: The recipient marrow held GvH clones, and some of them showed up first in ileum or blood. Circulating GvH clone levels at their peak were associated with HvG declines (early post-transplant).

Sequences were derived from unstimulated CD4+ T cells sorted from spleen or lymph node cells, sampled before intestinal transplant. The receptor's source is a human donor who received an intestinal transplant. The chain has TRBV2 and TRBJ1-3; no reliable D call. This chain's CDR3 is CATQPEPGGNTIYF. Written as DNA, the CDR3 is TGTGCCACCCAACCCGAGCCGGGAGGAAACACCATATATTTT.